The 12 T cell receptor beta chains presented below share a single source sample, sequenced in a study of T cell repertoires in cytomegalovirus infection. One entry per CDR3 protein, called by TCRdb with MiXCR from the reads. Of roughly 250,000 distinct CDR3 sequences listed, approximately 13% are singletons. Material: PBMCs. Receptors originate from a human donor in good health (CMV status not recorded). Some clones in this sample may be carry-over from other donors' samples.

There are many counts of this clonotype. The chain is built from TRBV6-5 and TRBJ1-5, with D maybe TRBD1 (6 bases). The CDR3 loop spans 14 amino acids. Deletions cut 6 bases from V and 6 bases from J, with 15 bases between. The germline CDR1 and CDR2 sequences are MNHEY and SVGAGI. For the CDR3, the DNA is TGTGCCAGCAGCCCAGGGGAGTGGAGTCAGCCCCAGCATTTT. Its protein product is CASSPGEWSQPQHF.

The chain links TRBV20-1 to TRBJ1-1, with TRBD1 matching over 9 bases. The CDR3 extends over 12 amino acids. J gave up 9 bases and V 3 bases, and 5 bases lay outside the gene matches. CDR1 and CDR2 (germline): DFQATT, SNEGSKA (reference sequence). CDR3 DNA sequence: TGCAGTGCTAGGGGACAGGGTGCCAAAGCTTTCTTT. It translates to CSARGQGAKAFF.

This clonotype was recorded many times. This chain joins TRBV7-2 and TRBJ2-3; D tentatively fits TRBD1 or TRBD2 (6 bases each). CDR3 size: 14 residues. CDR1 and CDR2 from the germline V gene are SGHTA and FQGNSA. V lost 3 bases to trimming and J lost 4 bases, with 11 bases between them. The CDR3 DNA is TGTGCCAGCAGCTTGAGAGGGGGGCCAGATACGCAGTATTTT. Encoded protein: CASSLRGGPDTQYF.

This clonotype has only one observation. This chain uses TRBV7-2 with TRBJ2-5, with 8 bases lining up with TRBD2. The CDR3 is 15 residues long. The V gene's germline CDR1 is SGHTA and CDR2 FQGNSA. Losses at the gene ends were 0 bases for V and 4 bases for J; bases not matched to a gene: 4. This chain's CDR3 is CASSLAATSGETQYF. The CDR3 region has the DNA TGTGCCAGCAGCTTAGCGGCTACTAGCGGAGAGACCCAGTACTTC. The full variable domain, completed using reference TRBV7-2 and TRBJ2-5, is GAGVSQSPSNKVTEKGKDVELRCDPISGHTALYWYRQSLGQGLEFLIYFQGNSAPDKSGLPSDRFSAERTGGSVSTLTIQRTQQEDSAVYLCASSLAATSGETQYFGPGTRLLVL.

This clonotype was observed at least ten times. V gene TRBV7-2 combines with J gene TRBJ2-2; D uncertain. Germline V gives CDR1 SGHTA, CDR2 FQGNSA. The CDR3 is made up of 15 amino acids. Trimming cost V 5 bases and J 4 bases, with 14 bases left between them. This CDR3 is CASSEQPVITGELFF. Written as DNA, the CDR3 is TGTGCCAGCAGCGAACAGCCAGTAATCACCGGGGAGCTGTTTTTT.

This clonotype was observed a few times. CDR3 DNA: TGTGCCAGCAGCCATCCCCCGGGACTGTGGCAGTTCTTC. Encoded protein: CASSHPPGLWQFF. The V and J genes are TRBV14 and TRBJ2-1, with a tentative D call TRBD2 (6 bases). Germline V gene lookup returns CDR1 SGHDN and CDR2 FVKESK. This CDR3 spans 13 amino acids. The germline V and J ends were trimmed by 3 bases and 12 bases, with 15 bases remaining between them.

This clonotype was found many times. V is TRBV28 and J is TRBJ2-3, with 8 bases identical to TRBD1. V gave up 6 bases and J gave up 2 bases; unmatched junction bases: 7. The V gene's germline CDR1 is MDHEN and CDR2 SYDVKM. The CDR3 has 15 amino acids. DNA of the CDR3: TGTGCCAGCAGCGACAGGGGAAGGGTCACAGATACGCAGTATTTT. Its protein product is CASSDRGRVTDTQYF.

This clonotype was counted many times. The J gene is TRBJ2-3, the V gene TRBV19; 9 nucleotides match TRBD1. This CDR3 comprises 16 residues. V dropped 6 bases and J dropped 4; count of bases not matched to a gene: 11. Germline lookup yields CDR1 LNHDA and CDR2 SQIVND (reference sequence). CDR3: CASRKLGTGTPDTQYF. The CDR3 bases are TGTGCCAGTAGGAAACTAGGGACAGGGACACCAGATACGCAGTATTTT.

CDR3 amino acids: CASSLGTYYEQYF. The CDR3 bases are TGTGCCAGCAGCTTAGGGACTTATTACGAGCAGTACTTC. The chain is built from TRBV7-9 and TRBJ2-7; D might be TRBD2 (5 bases). Trimming stripped 1 base from V and 4 bases from J, with 8 bases between. The CDR3 covers 13 residues. Germline-derived CDR1 and CDR2 are SEHNR and FQNEAQ (reference sequence).

This clonotype was seen many times. This chain joins TRBV7-2 and TRBJ1-1; 7 nucleotides line up with TRBD1. The CDR3 runs to 13 residues. With V trimmed by 4 bases and J by 8 bases, 7 bases remained unmatched. Germline V lookup: CDR1 SGHTA, CDR2 FQGNSA. CDR3 DNA sequence: TGTGCCAGCAGCTGGGGACAGAAACTCGAAGCTTTCTTT. Protein: CASSWGQKLEAFF.

This clonotype was seen at least ten times. The chain recombines TRBV18 with TRBJ2-7, with D perhaps TRBD1 (6 bases). The CDR3 loop spans 17 amino acids. Trimming left V 4 bases short and J 2 bases short, with 21 bases between. CDR1 is KGHSH, CDR2 LQKENI, per germline. In DNA form, the CDR3 reads TGTGCCAGCTCACAATACCGCGAGGGGGTAACAACCTACGAGCAGTACTTC. This gives the protein CASSQYREGVTTYEQYF.

In the case of this clonotype: This may stem from a read error, because a much larger clone lies one nucleotide away. J is TRBJ1-1 and V is TRBV12-3 or TRBV12-4, with 9 nucleotides matching TRBD1. The CDR3 consists of 14 residues. The CDR3 region has the DNA TGTACCAGCACCGCGACAGGGGGTGTCACTGAAGCTTTCTTT. It is translated as CTSTATGGVTEAFF.